These 3 T cell receptor beta chains originate from one sample sequenced in a study of identical twins. TCRdb reprocessed the 5' RACE reads via MiXCR and lists one record per CDR3 protein. Among hundreds of thousands of distinct CDR3 sequences listed, 5.5% to 7.5% were seen once. The sample comprised naive T cells sorted from blood. The source is a young man in good health.

This clonotype was counted between two and nine times. The chain links TRBV7-9 to TRBJ1-2, with a possible D match to TRBD1 (5 bases). CDR1 is SEHNR, CDR2 FQNEAQ, per germline (reference sequence). The CDR3 covers 15 residues. The ends were cut back, 5 bases at V and 2 bases at J, with 15 bases in the middle. CDR3 region: CASSPDTARNYGYTF. CDR3 bases: TGTGCCAGCAGCCCGGACACGGCTAGGAACTATGGCTACACCTTC.

Many counts were recorded for this clonotype. The CDR3 region is CSARVGRNIQYF. In DNA form, the CDR3 reads TGCAGTGCTCGTGTCGGCAGGAACATTCAGTACTTC. This sequence joins TRBV20-1 and TRBJ2-4, with unresolved D. The CDR3 has 12 amino acids. Trimming took 5 bases from V and 7 from J, leaving 12 bases between them. Germline lookup yields CDR1 DFQATT and CDR2 SNEGSKA (reference sequence).

This clonotype was seen a few times. The V and J genes are TRBV6-2 or TRBV6-3 and TRBJ2-7; D is unclear. This CDR3 region has 14 residues. Per the germline V gene, CDR1 is MNHEY and CDR2 is SVGEGT. V lost 4 bases and J lost 1, with 11 bases in between. The CDR3 sequence is CASSLSPESYEQYF. DNA for the CDR3: TGTGCCAGCAGTTTGAGCCCTGAGTCCTACGAGCAGTACTTC.